Below, one T cell receptor beta chain is given with its context. Its antigen is as yet unknown. The data belong to a study of OX40 agonist ivuxolimab in advanced cancers. Background on the study: Three dose-escalation patients had partial responses: one with hepatocellular carcinoma and two with cutaneous melanoma.

The CDR3 runs to 14 residues. V gave up 1 base and J gave up 4 bases; unmatched junction bases: 2. From germline, CDR1 is SEHNR and CDR2 FQNEAQ (reference sequence). The protocol was immunoSEQ multiplex PCR, while the TCRdb copy is restricted to in-frame clones and leaves out a portion. The sample carries about 72,000 clones, over 75% recorded once. The investigators sampled blood at baseline, at cycle 4 day 1, and at cycle 7 day 1. Study-level findings and limits: Dose levels from 0.1 to 3.0 mg/kg saw CD4+ and CD8+ blood T cells expand clonally by week 6. Still undetermined is the antigen specificity of the expanded peripheral T cells.

The receptor's source is an adult with an advanced solid tumor such as melanoma, head and neck, liver or kidney cancer. The rearrangement uses TRBV7-9 and TRBJ2-7; the match to TRBD2 covers 9 bases. This sample comprised CD4+ or CD8+ T cells sorted from blood, obtained in a trial of the OX40 agonist ivuxolimab. The CDR3 protein is CASSLERGVYEQYF. The CDR3 nucleotides are TGTGCCAGCAGCTTAGAGCGGGGGGTATACGAGCAGTACTTC.